This is a list of T cell receptor beta chains from one sample in a study of T cell responses to AZD1222 COVID-19 vaccine. The assay was immunoSEQ multiplex PCR, and TCRdb's table has in-frame clones only and misses some. The data contain about 97,000 clones, over 75% of them seen just once; the ten biggest clones take up 2.8%. The material sequenced was peripheral blood, taken on day 0 of AZD1222 vaccination. Every receptor here comes from an adult in good health. CDR3s include the opening cysteine and the closing phenylalanine or tryptophan. A D gene is named only where the DNA matches it firmly. Rows give clone size only sometimes, using once, few, many, or a class for an expanded clone.

D	V	J	size	CDR3	DNA
-	TRBV6-2/TRBV6-3	TRBJ1-2	-	CASSYFNHNYGYTF	TGTGCCAGCAGTTACTTCAACCATAACTATGGCTACACCTTC
-	TRBV2	TRBJ2-2	-	CASRSGSVGELFF	TGTGCCAGCAGATCAGGATCGGTCGGGGAGCTGTTTTTT
TRBD1	TRBV6-5	TRBJ2-1	few	CASNDRGEYNEQFF	TGTGCCAGCAACGACAGGGGGGAATACAATGAGCAGTTCTTC
-	TRBV6-2/TRBV6-3	TRBJ1-1	-	CASSPTLNSDRPGNTEAFF	TGTGCCAGCAGTCCGACCCTTAACAGCGACCGTCCTGGGAACACTGAAGCTTTCTTT
-	TRBV28	TRBJ1-5	-	CASAPGRTLLSSNQPQHF	TGTGCCAGCGCCCCGGGAAGGACACTCCTTAGTAGCAATCAGCCCCAGCATTTT
-	TRBV4-2	TRBJ1-3	-	CASSQDRSGLSSGNTIYF	TGTGCCAGCAGCCAAGATCGGTCAGGCCTTTCCTCTGGAAACACCATATATTTT
TRBD1	TRBV27	TRBJ2-1	-	CASSKITGVHEQFF	TGTGCCAGCAGCAAAATCACAGGGGTCCATGAGCAGTTCTTC
TRBD1	TRBV19	TRBJ2-7	-	CASKGQSSYEQYF	TGTGCCAGTAAGGGACAGAGCTCCTACGAGCAGTACTTC
TRBD1	TRBV27	TRBJ2-5	-	CASSPGQGAKTQYF	TGTGCCAGCTCGCCGGGACAGGGGGCGAAGACCCAGTACTTC
TRBD1	TRBV5-6	TRBJ1-4	-	CASSLLSGGAGEKLFF	TGTGCCAGCAGCTTGTTATCAGGGGGCGCGGGTGAAAAACTGTTTTTT
TRBD1	TRBV30	TRBJ2-7	-	CAWSVQGDIYEQYF	TGTGCCTGGAGTGTACAGGGGGACATTTACGAGCAGTACTTC
TRBD1	TRBV5-1	TRBJ2-3	-	CASSSQGDDTQYF	TGCGCCAGCAGCTCACAGGGGGACGATACGCAGTATTTT
-	TRBV29-1	TRBJ2-6	-	CSVSSGAPGANVLTF	TGCAGCGTTTCCTCGGGGGCCCCTGGGGCCAACGTCCTGACTTTC
-	TRBV4-3	TRBJ1-5	-	CASSQDATNQPQHF	TGCGCCAGCAGCCAAGATGCTACCAATCAGCCCCAGCATTTT
-	TRBV6-2/TRBV6-3	TRBJ2-7	-	CASSSRVSHEQYF	TGTGCCAGCAGTTCTCGGGTGAGCCACGAGCAGTACTTC
TRBD1	TRBV6-1	TRBJ2-7	-	CASSERWQGAEQYF	TGTGCCAGCAGTGAAAGATGGCAGGGGGCAGAGCAGTACTTC
-	TRBV4-1	TRBJ2-2	-	CASSQDPRGGTGELFF	TGCGCCAGCAGCCAAGATCCGAGGGGTGGTACCGGGGAGCTGTTTTTT
-	TRBV5-6	TRBJ2-2	-	CASSFRRLNTGELFF	TGTGCCAGCAGCTTCAGACGGCTGAACACCGGGGAGCTGTTTTTT
-	TRBV19	TRBJ2-3	-	CATHPPGYKDTQYF	TGTGCCACTCACCCCCCGGGGTACAAAGATACGCAGTATTTT
TRBD2	TRBV27	TRBJ2-7	-	CASSAARGEVYEQYF	TGTGCCAGCAGCGCGGCGCGGGGGGAGGTGTACGAGCAGTACTTC
TRBD1	TRBV2	TRBJ2-7	once	CASSERAGTGKGYEQYF	TGTGCCAGCAGTGAGAGGGCGGGGACAGGGAAGGGCTACGAGCAGTACTTC
-	TRBV9	TRBJ1-2	-	CASSVGPGHSYGYTF	TGTGCCAGCAGCGTAGGTCCGGGACACAGCTATGGCTACACCTTC
TRBD1	TRBV19	TRBJ2-7	-	CASSIGGQGMYEQYF	TGTGCCAGTAGTATCGGCGGACAGGGTATGTACGAGCAGTACTTC
-	TRBV28	TRBJ2-6	-	CASRSTGSGANVLTF	TGTGCCAGCAGATCAACAGGGTCTGGGGCCAACGTCCTGACTTTC
-	TRBV7-9	TRBJ1-3	-	CASSLKPYF	TGTGCCAGCAGCTTAAAGCCTTATTTT
TRBD1	TRBV15	TRBJ1-3	-	CATSRAGQGGNTIYF	TGTGCCACCAGCAGAGCAGGACAGGGTGGAAACACCATATATTTT
-	TRBV7-8	TRBJ1-2	-	CASSFGRGKAYGYTF	TGTGCCAGCAGCTTCGGTAGGGGAAAGGCCTATGGCTACACCTTC
-	TRBV2	TRBJ1-2	-	CASSSQGSNYGYTF	TGTGCCAGCAGCTCACAGGGATCAAACTATGGCTACACCTTC
-	TRBV7-9	TRBJ1-5	once	CASSLDRGPNNQPQHF	TGTGCCAGCAGCTTAGATAGGGGCCCTAACAATCAGCCCCAGCATTTT